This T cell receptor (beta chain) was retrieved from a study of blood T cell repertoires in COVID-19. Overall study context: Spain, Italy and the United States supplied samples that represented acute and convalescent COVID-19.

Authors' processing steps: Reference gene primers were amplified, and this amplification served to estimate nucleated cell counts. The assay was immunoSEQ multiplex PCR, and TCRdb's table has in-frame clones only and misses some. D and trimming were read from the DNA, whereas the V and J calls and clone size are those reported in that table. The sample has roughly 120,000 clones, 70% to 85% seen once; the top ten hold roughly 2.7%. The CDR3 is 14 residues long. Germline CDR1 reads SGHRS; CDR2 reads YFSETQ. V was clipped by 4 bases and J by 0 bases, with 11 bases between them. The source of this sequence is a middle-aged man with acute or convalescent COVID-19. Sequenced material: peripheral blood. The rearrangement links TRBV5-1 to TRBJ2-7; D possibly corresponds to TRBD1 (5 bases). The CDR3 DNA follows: TGCGCCAGCAGCACTGTCAGGGACTCCTACGAGCAGTACTTC. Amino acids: CASSTVRDSYEQYF.